This T cell receptor (beta chain) was sequenced during a study of glioma-infiltrating T cells after dendritic cell vaccination. Study at large: Patients received autologous tumor lysate-pulsed dendritic cell vaccination between 2003 and 2012.

As for this clone: Other nucleotide sequences in the sample specify the same CDR3.

The germline CDR1 and CDR2 sequences are MNHNS and SASEGT. The length of the CDR3 is 15 residues. V was pared by 10 bases and J by 0 bases, with 3 bases of the junction left unmatched. The table came from immunoSEQ multiplex PCR; TCRdb's copy has only in-frame clones and leaves some out. This table has roughly 98,000 clones, under 90% appearing once. This clonotype originated in a human donor with glioblastoma. Sequencing was performed on blood, taken before dendritic cell vaccination. The J gene is TRBJ2-6, the V gene TRBV6-1; 10 nucleotides line up with TRBD1. This CDR3 is CATRTGGSGANVLTF. The DNA for the CDR3 is TGTGCCACGAGGACAGGGGGCTCTGGGGCCAACGTCCTGACTTTC.